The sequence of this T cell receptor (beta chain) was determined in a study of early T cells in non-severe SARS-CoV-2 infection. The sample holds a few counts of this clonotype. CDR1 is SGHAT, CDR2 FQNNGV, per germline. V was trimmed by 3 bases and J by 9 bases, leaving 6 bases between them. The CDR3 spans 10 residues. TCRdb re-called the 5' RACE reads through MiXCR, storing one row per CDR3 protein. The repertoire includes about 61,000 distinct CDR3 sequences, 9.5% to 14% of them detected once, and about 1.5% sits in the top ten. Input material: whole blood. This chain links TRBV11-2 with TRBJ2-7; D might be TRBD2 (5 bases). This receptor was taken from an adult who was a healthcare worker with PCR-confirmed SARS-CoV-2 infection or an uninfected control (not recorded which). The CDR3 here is CASSLEAQYF. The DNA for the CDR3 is TGTGCCAGCAGCTTGGAGGCGCAGTACTTC.